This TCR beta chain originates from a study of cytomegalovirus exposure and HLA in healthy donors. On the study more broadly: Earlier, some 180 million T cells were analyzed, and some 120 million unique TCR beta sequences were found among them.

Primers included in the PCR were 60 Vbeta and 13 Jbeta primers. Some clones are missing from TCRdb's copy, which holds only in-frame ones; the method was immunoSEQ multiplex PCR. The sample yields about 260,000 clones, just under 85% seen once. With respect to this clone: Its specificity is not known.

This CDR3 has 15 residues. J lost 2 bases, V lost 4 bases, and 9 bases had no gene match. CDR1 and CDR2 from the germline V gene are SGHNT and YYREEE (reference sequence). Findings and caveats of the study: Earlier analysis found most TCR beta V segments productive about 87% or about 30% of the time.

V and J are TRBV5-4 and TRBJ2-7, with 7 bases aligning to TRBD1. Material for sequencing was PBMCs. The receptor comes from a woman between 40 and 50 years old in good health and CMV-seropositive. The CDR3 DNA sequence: TGTGCCAGCAGCCAAACAGGGGTAACCCCCTACGAGCAGTACTTC. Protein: CASSQTGVTPYEQYF.